This T cell receptor (beta chain) came from a study of breast tumors, draining lymph nodes, adjacent tissues. The CDR3 has 15 residues. After removal of 4 bases from V and 1 base from J, the junction contained 4 bases not matched to a gene. Germline lookup yields CDR1 SGHNT and CDR2 YYREEE (reference sequence). From the multiplex PCR reads, TCRdb called clonotypes with MiXCR, one entry per CDR3 protein. The sample lists 100,000 to 150,000 distinct CDR3 sequences; around 20% were seen once. Samples came from axillary lymph nodes draining the breast cancer. The clonotype originates from a female donor with breast cancer. Some clones in this sample may be carry-over from other donors' samples. The sample comprised axillary lymph node tissue. V is TRBV5-4 and J is TRBJ1-1; 10 positions agree with TRBD1. CDR3 region: CASSPRTGGNTEAFF. In nucleotides, the CDR3 is TGTGCCAGCAGCCCGCGGACAGGGGGGAACACTGAAGCTTTCTTT. The variable domain in full, completed from reference TRBV5-4 and TRBJ1-1, reads ETGVTQSPTHLIKTRGQQVTLRCSSQSGHNTVSWYQQALGQGPQFIFQYYREEENGRGNFPPRFSGLQFPNYSSELNVNALELDDSALYLCASSPRTGGNTEAFFGQGTRLTVV.